Listed below are T cell receptor beta chains from one sample, sequenced in a study of T cell responses to AZD1222 COVID-19 vaccine. Sequenced by immunoSEQ multiplex PCR; TCRdb stores in-frame clones only, minus some. The table includes some 200,000 clones, just over 90% detected once. The source was peripheral blood, collected 28 days after the second AZD1222 dose. Source of these receptors: an adult who received the AZD1222 COVID-19 vaccine. Both conserved end residues are part of each CDR3. The D gene is left open where the match is weak. A clone size is listed for some rows: how often the clone was seen (once, few, many), or a class if it is expanded.

D | size | J | V | CDR3 | DNA
NA | NA | TRBJ2-1 | TRBV27 | CASSLQGGPIQFF | TGTGCCAGCAGCTTACAGGGAGGGCCTATTCAGTTCTTC
TRBD1 | NA | TRBJ1-5 | TRBV2 | CASSEYRGNNQPQHF | TGTGCCAGCAGTGAATACAGGGGGAACAATCAGCCCCAGCATTTT
TRBD1 | NA | TRBJ1-4 | TRBV5-1 | CASSLIGQGLGEKLFF | TGCGCCAGCAGCTTGATCGGACAGGGCCTCGGTGAAAAACTGTTTTTT
TRBD1 | NA | TRBJ1-5 | TRBV15 | CATHLTGRGQPQHF | TGTGCCACCCATCTGACAGGGAGAGGTCAGCCCCAGCATTTT
NA | NA | TRBJ1-5 | TRBV6-5 | CASSSQVLSNQPQHF | TGTGCCAGCAGTTCACAGGTTTTGAGCAATCAGCCCCAGCATTTT
TRBD1 | NA | TRBJ1-2 | TRBV7-3 | CASSLGQGDGYTF | TGTGCCAGCAGCTTGGGACAGGGGGACGGCTACACCTTC
NA | NA | TRBJ1-4 | TRBV3-1/TRBV3-2 | CASSRTGSNEKLFF | TGTGCCAGCAGCCGAACAGGGTCAAATGAAAAACTGTTTTTT
NA | NA | TRBJ2-1 | TRBV29-1 | CSAGSSSEQFF | TGCAGCGCCGGGTCCAGTTCTGAGCAGTTCTTC
NA | NA | TRBJ1-6 | TRBV30 | CAWSVAGNSPLHF | TGTGCCTGGAGTGTAGCGGGTAATTCACCCCTCCACTTT
NA | NA | TRBJ1-1 | TRBV4-2 | CASSQDVGAVFRNTEAFF | TGTGCCAGCAGCCAAGATGTAGGTGCAGTCTTTAGGAACACTGAAGCTTTCTTT
NA | NA | TRBJ1-3 | TRBV3-1/TRBV3-2 | CASSSPSGNTIYF | TGTGCCAGCAGTTCGCCCTCTGGAAACACCATATATTTT
TRBD1 | NA | TRBJ2-5 | TRBV5-1 | CASSLRTGSEKTQYF | TGCGCCAGCAGCTTGCGGACAGGGTCGGAGAAGACCCAGTACTTC
NA | NA | TRBJ1-1 | TRBV12-3/TRBV12-4 | CASSLSNVGAFF | TGTGCCAGCAGTTTATCAAATGTTGGAGCTTTCTTT
NA | once | TRBJ2-3 | TRBV19 | CASSIDGRTTDTQYF | TGTGCCAGTAGTATTGACGGCAGGACCACAGATACGCAGTATTTT
TRBD2 | NA | TRBJ2-3 | TRBV3-1/TRBV3-2 | CASSHPGTSGGSCTDTQYF | TGTGCCAGCAGCCATCCCGGGACTAGCGGGGGTTCTTGCACAGATACGCAGTATTTT
NA | NA | TRBJ1-5 | TRBV12-5 | CASGYVDQPQHF | TGTGCTAGTGGTTACGTGGATCAGCCCCAGCATTTT
TRBD1 | NA | TRBJ2-7 | TRBV6-2/TRBV6-3 | CASSPQGYEQYF | TGTGCCAGCAGCCCACAGGGGTACGAGCAGTACTTC
TRBD1 | NA | TRBJ1-5 | TRBV7-8 | CASSAGQKGAGQPQHF | TGTGCCAGCAGCGCAGGACAAAAGGGGGCTGGTCAGCCCCAGCATTTT
TRBD2 | NA | TRBJ2-7 | TRBV2 | CASSREGLAGGGEQYF | TGTGCCAGCAGCCGAGAAGGACTAGCGGGAGGGGGTGAGCAGTACTTC
NA | NA | TRBJ1-5 | TRBV7-8 | CASSLVPRHPQHF | TGTGCCAGCAGCTTAGTTCCGAGACACCCCCAGCATTTT
NA | NA | TRBJ2-1 | TRBV6-4 | CASSDRGFSSYNEQFF | TGTGCCAGCAGTGACCGCGGGTTCTCCTCCTACAATGAGCAGTTCTTC
NA | NA | TRBJ2-1 | TRBV7-3 | CASSLQGTVYNEQFF | TGTGCCAGCAGCTTACAGGGGACGGTATACAATGAGCAGTTCTTC
TRBD1 | few | TRBJ1-2 | TRBV5-6 | CASSLRTGTSGYTF | TGTGCCAGCAGCTTAAGGACAGGGACATCTGGCTACACCTTC
TRBD1 | NA | TRBJ1-3 | TRBV5-6 | CASSFLGGQGAYGNTIYF | TGTGCCAGCAGCTTTCTCGGCGGACAGGGGGCGTATGGAAACACCATATATTTT
TRBD1 | NA | TRBJ1-2 | TRBV6-5 | CASSPRQGGYGYTF | TGTGCCAGCAGTCCCCGGCAGGGGGGCTATGGCTACACCTTC
TRBD2 | NA | TRBJ2-1 | TRBV5-1 | CASSSGTRQNEQFF | TGCGCCAGCAGCTCCGGGACTAGGCAAAATGAGCAGTTCTTC
TRBD1 | NA | TRBJ2-7 | TRBV6-5 | CASTARTGHYEQYF | TGTGCCAGCACCGCTAGGACAGGTCATTACGAGCAGTACTTC
NA | NA | TRBJ1-5 | TRBV7-9 | CASSLSGPQPQHF | TGTGCCAGCAGCTTGTCAGGGCCCCAGCCCCAGCATTTT
TRBD1 | NA | TRBJ2-5 | TRBV5-1 | CASSSGTGLRETQYF | TGCGCCAGCAGCTCCGGGACAGGGCTAAGGGAGACCCAGTACTTC
NA | NA | TRBJ1-2 | TRBV2 | CASSGGAGSYVGYTF | TGTGCCAGCAGTGGGGGGGCCGGATCTTATGTGGGCTACACCTTC
TRBD1 | NA | TRBJ2-2 | TRBV4-1 | CASSQALGDRVNTGELFF | TGCGCCAGCAGCCAAGCGTTGGGGGACAGGGTGAACACCGGGGAGCTGTTTTTT
TRBD1 | NA | TRBJ2-6 | TRBV7-3 | CASSLGTGTGANVLTF | TGTGCCAGCAGCTTAGGGACAGGGACTGGGGCCAACGTCCTGACTTTC
NA | NA | TRBJ1-6 | TRBV19 | CASSIDRGMTPLHF | TGTGCCAGTAGTATAGACAGGGGCATGACACCCCTCCACTTT
TRBD2 | NA | TRBJ2-7 | TRBV14 | CASSHPRLAIYEQYF | TGTGCCAGCAGCCATCCGCGACTAGCGATCTACGAGCAGTACTTC
TRBD1 | NA | TRBJ1-2 | TRBV30 | CAWRVTGASNYGYTF | TGTGCCTGGAGGGTCACAGGGGCCTCTAACTATGGCTACACCTTC
TRBD2 | NA | TRBJ2-1 | TRBV12-5 | CASGLTSINEQFF | TGTGCTAGTGGCCTGACTAGCATAAATGAGCAGTTCTTC
NA | NA | TRBJ1-1 | TRBV3-1/TRBV3-2 | CASSQNRRIGNTEAFF | TGTGCCAGCAGCCAGAACAGGCGGATAGGGAACACTGAAGCTTTCTTT
NA | NA | TRBJ2-2 | TRBV12-3/TRBV12-4 | CASSKGTGELFF | TGTGCCAGCAGTAAGGGCACCGGGGAGCTGTTTTTT
NA | NA | TRBJ2-1 | TRBV4-1 | CASSQDGTVDEQFF | TGCGCCAGCAGCCAAGACGGGACTGTCGATGAGCAGTTCTTC
TRBD1 | NA | TRBJ2-5 | TRBV6-5 | CASSPSTGGRQYF | TGTGCCAGCAGCCCCTCGACAGGGGGTCGCCAGTACTTC
NA | NA | TRBJ1-4 | TRBV7-9 | CASSPGPGGRNEKLFF | TGTGCCAGCAGCCCGGGACCGGGAGGTAGGAATGAAAAACTGTTTTTT
NA | few | TRBJ2-7 | TRBV12-3/TRBV12-4 | CASAGRRDEQYF | TGTGCCAGCGCAGGGAGACGCGACGAGCAGTACTTC
NA | NA | TRBJ1-5 | TRBV7-9 | CASSLANGENNQPQHF | TGTGCCAGCAGCTTAGCGAACGGCGAGAACAATCAGCCCCAGCATTTT
NA | NA | TRBJ1-1 | TRBV12-3/TRBV12-4 | CASSLAGVTEAFF | TGTGCCAGCAGTTTAGCAGGGGTCACTGAAGCTTTCTTT
TRBD1 | once | TRBJ1-5 | TRBV27 | CASSFRGQGPNQPQHF | TGTGCCAGCAGTTTTCGGGGACAGGGGCCAAATCAGCCCCAGCATTTT
NA | NA | TRBJ1-2 | TRBV19 | CASSNWAYPSNGYTF | TGTGCCAGTAGTAATTGGGCTTACCCCTCAAATGGCTACACCTTC
TRBD2 | NA | TRBJ2-5 | TRBV9 | CASSVDPSGGEETQYF | TGTGCCAGCAGCGTAGATCCTAGCGGGGGGGAGGAGACCCAGTACTTC
NA | once | TRBJ2-2 | TRBV7-7 | CASSTNRVSGSGELFF | TGTGCTAGCAGCACTAACAGGGTTTCGGGATCCGGGGAGCTGTTTTTT
TRBD2 | NA | TRBJ2-1 | TRBV5-1 | CASSLPLAGVGNEQFF | TGCGCCAGCAGCTTGCCACTAGCGGGAGTTGGTAATGAGCAGTTCTTC